This T cell receptor (beta chain) came from a study of T cell responses to AZD1222 COVID-19 vaccine. On the study more broadly: Doses given second, at about 4 or about 12 weeks, were pooled.

A remark on this clone: The antigen is not known.

The study, taken as a whole, reports: Scientists sampled the repertoires only once the peak T cell response had passed. Donors were chiefly white British, with a greater number of females, and clonal diversity was perhaps underestimated.

Germline-derived CDR1 and CDR2 are SGHRS and YFSETQ. This CDR3 region has 15 residues. Deletions cut 1 base from V and 4 bases from J, with 11 bases between. Sequencing used immunoSEQ multiplex PCR; TCRdb keeps in-frame clones, though not all of them. Of tens of thousands of clones detected, about 90% appear once; the ten largest clones hold roughly 5.2%. The TCR sequence derives from an adult in good health. The source material was peripheral blood, sampled on day 0 of AZD1222 vaccination. This sequence joins TRBV5-1 and TRBJ2-2; possible D gene TRBD1, 6 bases. The CDR3 is CASSLPQGSTGELFF. Written as DNA, the CDR3 is TGCGCCAGCAGCTTGCCCCAGGGGAGCACCGGGGAGCTGTTTTTT.